The sequence of this T cell receptor beta chain was determined in a study of radiotherapy plus CTLA-4 blockade in lung cancer. Study-wide results and caveats: Early clone dynamics of blood T cells, plus interferon-beta, reportedly predicted response best.

Trimming took off 1 base at V and 7 bases at J, with 14 bases between the two ends. Germline CDR1 MDHEN, CDR2 SYDVKM. The CDR3 length is 14 residues. For this clone: Its antigen is unknown.

Measured with immunoSEQ multiplex PCR; TCRdb has only the in-frame clones, and not every one. The table includes fewer than 100,000 clones, more than 80% detected once. The clonotype was recovered from a human donor with non-small cell lung cancer who had stable disease on radiotherapy plus ipilimumab. J is TRBJ2-7 and V is TRBV28; unclear D gene. The specimen was peripheral blood, collected from a patient treated with radiotherapy plus ipilimumab. For the CDR3, the DNA is TGTGCCAGCAGTTTATCGGCAGGCTACCGGGAGCAGTACTTC. Translating it yields CASSLSAGYREQYF.